These T cell receptor beta chains were read from a single sample in a study of T cell responses to AZD1222 COVID-19 vaccine. Produced via immunoSEQ multiplex PCR; TCRdb's table is partial and in-frame only. The sample includes roughly 130,000 clones, about 86% of them seen just once. The sample in question was peripheral blood, obtained on day 0 of AZD1222 vaccination. These receptors all come from an adult in good health. CDR3s include the opening cysteine and the closing phenylalanine or tryptophan. The D gene is left open where the match is weak. The size field is filled for only some rows; it gives once, few, many or a size class.

TRBV10-3	TRBJ2-1	-	TRBD2	CAISEGLAGVTEQFF	TGTGCCATCAGTGAGGGACTAGCGGGGGTTACTGAGCAGTTCTTC
TRBV24-1	TRBJ2-2	-	-	CATSDWSTGELFF	TGTGCCACCAGTGATTGGAGCACCGGGGAGCTGTTTTTT
TRBV12-3/TRBV12-4	TRBJ1-6	-	-	CASTGQYNSPLHF	TGTGCCAGCACTGGACAGTATAATTCACCCCTCCACTTT
TRBV7-2	TRBJ2-2	-	TRBD2	CASSRGGAGELFF	TGTGCCAGCAGCCGCGGGGGGGCCGGGGAGCTGTTTTTT
TRBV4-1	TRBJ2-2	-	TRBD1	CASSPRDRGRRELFF	TGCGCCAGCAGCCCCCGGGACAGGGGGCGCCGGGAGCTGTTTTTT
TRBV2	TRBJ2-3	-	-	CASSTGIPSTDTQYF	TGTGCCAGCAGTACAGGGATTCCTAGCACAGATACGCAGTATTTT
TRBV7-8	TRBJ2-1	once	-	CASSLVRVWAGRYNEQFF	TGTGCCAGCAGCTTAGTGCGGGTATGGGCGGGAAGGTACAATGAGCAGTTCTTC
TRBV28	TRBJ2-3	-	TRBD2	CASSLSAGEDTQYF	TGTGCCAGCAGTTTATCGGCGGGAGAAGATACGCAGTATTTT
TRBV6-1	TRBJ1-4	-	-	CASSEVGAPTNEKLFF	TGTGCCAGCAGTGAAGTAGGGGCTCCAACTAATGAAAAACTGTTTTTT
TRBV6-4	TRBJ2-3	-	-	CASSGGDEDTQYF	TGTGCCAGCAGTGGAGGGGACGAAGATACGCAGTATTTT
TRBV7-8	TRBJ1-2	-	TRBD1	CASSEQGAEGYTF	TGTGCCAGCAGCGAACAGGGGGCTGAAGGCTACACCTTC
TRBV19	TRBJ1-5	-	-	CASSIGQFYSNQPQHF	TGTGCCAGTAGTATAGGACAGTTTTATAGCAATCAGCCCCAGCATTTT
TRBV28	TRBJ1-6	-	TRBD1	CASSRTGGFDSPLHF	TGTGCCAGCAGTCGGACAGGGGGTTTCGATTCACCCCTCCACTTT
TRBV7-3	TRBJ2-3	-	-	CASSPARADTQYF	TGTGCCAGCAGCCCGGCTCGGGCAGATACGCAGTATTTT
TRBV19	TRBJ1-6	-	TRBD1	CASSHRGHNSPLHF	TGTGCCAGTAGCCACAGGGGGCATAATTCACCCCTCCACTTT
TRBV7-3	TRBJ1-2	-	TRBD1	CASSRTGTGRNYGYTF	TGTGCCAGCAGCCGGACCGGGACAGGTCGAAACTATGGCTACACCTTC
TRBV5-6	TRBJ2-1	-	-	CASEGEYTEQFF	TGTGCCAGCGAGGGGGAGTATACAGAGCAGTTCTTC
TRBV7-9	TRBJ2-1	once	-	CASSQSTTYNEQFF	TGTGCCAGCAGCCAGAGCACAACCTACAATGAGCAGTTCTTC
TRBV28	TRBJ2-7	-	TRBD2	CASSSDSGREHEQYF	TGTGCCAGCAGCTCAGATAGCGGGAGGGAACACGAGCAGTACTTC
TRBV27	TRBJ1-2	-	-	CASSLVGGGGYGYTF	TGTGCCAGCAGTTTAGTCGGGGGCGGGGGATATGGCTACACCTTC
TRBV5-4	TRBJ2-1	few	TRBD2	CASSSGGTKSYNEQFF	TGTGCCAGCAGCTCGGGGGGGACTAAATCCTACAATGAGCAGTTCTTC
TRBV7-2	TRBJ2-7	-	TRBD1	CASSGDRESAYEQYF	TGTGCCAGCAGCGGAGACAGGGAGTCGGCCTACGAGCAGTACTTC
TRBV11-2	TRBJ1-1	-	TRBD1	CASSSRQGADTEAFF	TGTGCCAGCAGCTCCCGACAGGGGGCGGACACTGAAGCTTTCTTT
TRBV4-1	TRBJ1-5	many	TRBD1	CASSQRVQGGVQPQHF	TGCGCCAGCAGCCAAAGGGTACAGGGGGGTGTTCAGCCCCAGCATTTT
TRBV6-5	TRBJ1-4	once	-	CASRRRGLSEKLFF	TGTGCCAGCAGAAGGAGGGGGTTGAGCGAAAAACTGTTTTTT
TRBV6-7	TRBJ2-7	-	TRBD2	CATSTSGRYNEQYF	TGTGCCACCTCTACTAGCGGGAGGTATAACGAGCAGTACTTC
TRBV6-6	TRBJ1-4	-	-	CASNPGENEKLFF	TGTGCCAGCAACCCAGGAGAAAATGAAAAACTGTTTTTT
TRBV6-5	TRBJ1-4	-	-	CASSPSRDPDEKLFF	TGTGCCAGCAGCCCGTCCCGGGACCCTGATGAAAAACTGTTTTTT
TRBV1	TRBJ1-5	-	-	CTSSQETGSYEPQHF	TGCACCAGCAGCCAAGAGACAGGGAGTTACGAGCCCCAGCATTTT
TRBV7-2	TRBJ1-1	-	TRBD1	CASSTKGGSTEAFF	TGTGCCAGCAGTACAAAAGGGGGCTCCACTGAAGCTTTCTTT
TRBV7-2	TRBJ2-7	-	-	CASSFGKGDEQYF	TGTGCCAGCAGCTTTGGCAAAGGGGACGAGCAGTACTTC
TRBV7-2	TRBJ2-3	-	TRBD2	CASSFSVTSTQYF	TGTGCCAGCAGCTTCTCGGTGACTAGCACGCAGTATTTT
TRBV6-5	TRBJ2-1	-	-	CASRWGGGYNEQFF	TGTGCCAGCAGATGGGGCGGAGGTTACAATGAGCAGTTCTTC
TRBV19	TRBJ2-1	-	TRBD1	CASSVGQGVYNEQFF	TGTGCCAGTAGTGTGGGACAGGGGGTTTACAATGAGCAGTTCTTC
TRBV5-1	TRBJ1-6	-	-	CASSMWIRRSNSPLHF	TGCGCCAGCAGCATGTGGATTCGCCGCTCTAATTCACCCCTCCACTTT
TRBV21-1	TRBJ2-1	few	-	CASSKLRGRVPLYNEQFF	TGTGCCAGCAGCAAATTGCGCGGGAGGGTTCCCCTCTACAATGAGCAGTTCTTC
TRBV6-5	TRBJ2-1	-	-	CASSSPGRNNEQFF	TGTGCCAGCAGTTCGCCGGGACGGAACAATGAGCAGTTCTTC
TRBV10-3	TRBJ2-1	-	-	CAISERDNEQFF	TGTGCCATCAGTGAAAGGGACAATGAGCAGTTCTTC
TRBV4-3	TRBJ1-6	-	-	CASSHGQSNSPLHF	TGCGCCAGCAGCCACGGACAGAGTAATTCACCCCTCCACTTT
TRBV27	TRBJ2-1	-	TRBD1	CASSPYRGQRNNEQFF	TGTGCCAGCAGTCCATACAGGGGGCAAAGGAACAATGAGCAGTTCTTC
TRBV18	TRBJ2-5	-	TRBD2	CASSPPLAGGTETQYF	TGTGCCAGCTCACCACCTCTAGCGGGGGGGACGGAGACCCAGTACTTC
TRBV27	TRBJ2-7	-	-	CASSLSAEFLGGYEQYF	TGTGCCAGCAGTTTATCCGCCGAATTTCTCGGCGGCTACGAGCAGTACTTC
TRBV27	TRBJ1-1	-	-	CASSLYPTYGPLSDPNTEAFF	TGTGCCAGCAGTTTATACCCGACCTACGGGCCTCTGTCCGACCCGAACACTGAAGCTTTCTTT
TRBV6-4	TRBJ1-6	-	-	CASSDWEDSQDAHSPLHF	TGTGCCAGCAGTGACTGGGAGGACAGCCAAGATGCGCATTCACCCCTCCACTTT
TRBV11-2	TRBJ2-5	-	-	CASSLERETQYF	TGTGCCAGCAGCTTAGAGAGGGAGACCCAGTACTTC
TRBV5-4	TRBJ1-1	once	-	CASSLARGRPEAFF	TGTGCCAGCAGCTTGGCCCGGGGGCGACCGGAAGCTTTCTTT
TRBV21-1	TRBJ2-5	-	-	CASSTGEGFGTQYF	TGTGCCAGCAGCACGGGTGAGGGTTTCGGGACCCAGTACTTC
TRBV4-3	TRBJ1-1	once	-	CASSQEWGSEAFF	TGCGCCAGCAGCCAAGAGTGGGGGTCTGAAGCTTTCTTT
TRBV2	TRBJ2-1	-	-	CASNSGKYEQFF	TGTGCCAGCAATTCCGGGAAGTATGAGCAGTTCTTC
TRBV3-1/TRBV3-2	TRBJ2-2	-	TRBD1	CASSYRGTGELFF	TGTGCCAGCAGCTACAGGGGCACCGGGGAGCTGTTTTTT
TRBV12-3/TRBV12-4	TRBJ2-7	-	-	CASSQNTYEQYF	TGTGCCAGCAGTCAGAACACCTACGAGCAGTACTTC
TRBV11-2	TRBJ2-3	-	-	CASSLDGSYLYF	TGTGCCAGCAGCTTAGATGGGAGCTATCTCTATTTT
TRBV10-3	TRBJ2-1	-	TRBD1	CAIRTGSSSYNEQFF	TGTGCCATCAGGACAGGGAGTTCCTCCTACAATGAGCAGTTCTTC
TRBV19	TRBJ1-1	-	-	CASAATGTEAFF	TGTGCCAGTGCAGCCACCGGCACTGAAGCTTTCTTT
TRBV2	TRBJ2-7	few	-	CASSERSGYYYEQYF	TGTGCCAGCAGTGAACGCTCAGGGTACTATTACGAGCAGTACTTC